This T cell receptor (beta chain) was captured by sequencing in a study of glioma-infiltrating T cells after dendritic cell vaccination. Noted time point: after dendritic cell vaccination, including at tumor progression/relapse. Before vaccination, two weeks after the third vaccination, and at progression, PBMC were collected. Primers: 60 V beta forward and 13 J beta reverse. Only in-frame clones appear in the TCRdb table, and some are missing; sequencing was by immunoSEQ multiplex PCR. The sample lists roughly 100,000 clones, 90% occurring once. The CDR3 is made up of 14 amino acids. Looked up from germline, CDR1 is SGHTA and CDR2 is FQGNSA.

The sequencing used blood, collected after dendritic cell vaccination. The receptor's source is a human donor with glioblastoma. This chain connects TRBV7-2 to TRBJ2-5, with D perhaps TRBD2 (5 bases). The DNA end is a closer match to TRBJ2-7, so the J assignment may be wrong. The DNA of the CDR3 is TGTGCCAGCAGCTTGGACTGGAGCTCCTACGAGCAGTACTTC. Translating gives CASSLDWSSYEQYF.